The 15 T cell receptor beta chains listed next were all sequenced from one sample in a study of T cell changes during pregnancy in multiple sclerosis. Profiled with immunoSEQ multiplex PCR; TCRdb holds only in-frame clones, not every one. Among 50,000 to 65,000 clones listed, roughly 92% were seen once. The sequencing here drew on CD8+ T cells from peripheral blood mononuclear cells, taken in the second trimester of pregnancy. The receptors originated from a female donor with multiple sclerosis, enrolled in a pregnancy study.

The rearrangement uses TRBV6-4 and TRBJ2-2; maybe TRBD1 (6 bases). Per germline, CDR1 MRHNA and CDR2 SNTAGT. This CDR3 has 16 amino acids. With 0 bases removed from V and 3 bases from J, the gap between germline ends came to 11 bases. As DNA, the CDR3 is TGTGCCAGCAGTGACTCGGGGCAGGGGCACACCGGGGAGCTGTTTTTT. This translates into CASSDSGQGHTGELFF.

The chain uses TRBV11-2 and TRBJ1-1; maybe TRBD1 (5 bases). The germline V and J ends were trimmed by 1 base and 6 bases, with 9 bases remaining between them. Germline CDR1 and CDR2: SGHAT and FQNNGV. The CDR3 contains 13 residues. The CDR3, as DNA: TGTGCCAGCAGCTTAGGTGGGGCTTCTGAAGCTTTCTTT. Its translation: CASSLGGASEAFF.

The J gene is TRBJ1-1, the V gene TRBV15; 10 bases map to TRBD1. This CDR3 has 15 amino acids. In germline, CDR1 is LNHNV, CDR2 YYDKDF (reference sequence). V lost 0 bases, J lost 7 bases, and 5 bases stayed unmatched. The CDR3 loop is CATSRDRGQGREAFF. Here the CDR3 DNA reads TGTGCCACCAGCAGAGATCGGGGACAGGGGCGTGAAGCTTTCTTT.

This chain joins TRBV9 and TRBJ1-2, with D uncertain. CDR3 length equals 12 residues. The V gene's germline CDR1 is SGDLS and CDR2 YYNGEE. The V gene lost 3 bases and the J gene lost 7 bases, with 10 bases spanning the gap. CDR3 in DNA: TGTGCCAGCAGCGCCCCCGTCGGTGGCTACACCTTC. It specifies CASSAPVGGYTF.

The sample holds one count of this clone. The chain couples TRBV27 to TRBJ2-5; D perhaps matches TRBD1 (6 bases). The V and J ends lost 4 bases and 5 bases respectively, with 17 bases between them. The germline V gene has CDR1 MNHEY and CDR2 SMNVEV (reference sequence). The CDR3 contains 15 residues. The CDR3 coding sequence is TGTGCCAGCAGTTCACTCTTGACAGGCTGGGAGACCCAGTACTTC. Protein product: CASSSLLTGWETQYF.

This chain links TRBV28 with TRBJ2-7; possible D gene TRBD1, 5 bases. The CDR3 length is 12 residues. With 3 bases removed from V and 5 bases from J, the gap between germline ends came to 8 bases. Germline V gene sequence: CDR1 MDHEN, CDR2 SYDVKM. The CDR3 spells CASSLQGDEQYF. CDR3 DNA sequence: TGTGCCAGCAGTTTGCAAGGGGACGAGCAGTACTTC.

V and J are TRBV5-4 and TRBJ2-7; 12 bases are a match to TRBD2. The CDR3 runs 16 residues. J was trimmed by 3 bases and V by 4 bases; bases with no gene match: 8. Germline V gene sequence: CDR1 SGHNT, CDR2 YYREEE (reference sequence). In DNA, the CDR3 is TGTGCCAGCAGCCATCAACTAGCGGGAGGTGACTACGAGCAGTACTTC. Its translation: CASSHQLAGGDYEQYF.

The CDR3 is CASSPTSGRSKQYF. In nucleotides, the CDR3 is TGTGCCAGCAGCCCGACTAGCGGGAGGTCCAAGCAGTACTTC. This rearrangement joins TRBV7-9 to TRBJ2-7; 13 nucleotides match TRBD2. CDR3 length: 14 amino acids. V shed 5 bases and J 8 bases; nucleotides not matched to a gene: 6. The germline CDR1 and CDR2 sequences are SEHNR and FQNEAQ (reference sequence).

The V call is TRBV19, the J call TRBJ2-1; 13 nucleotides agree with TRBD2. The germline gives CDR1 LNHDA, CDR2 SQIVND (reference sequence). Trimming cost V 6 bases and J 8 bases; bases outside gene matches: 7. The CDR3 covers 15 residues. The CDR3 sequence: CASRLGTSGTHEQFF. CDR3 nucleotides: TGTGCCAGTAGGCTAGGGACTAGCGGGACGCATGAGCAGTTCTTC.

This clone was seen only once. V gene TRBV27 combines with J gene TRBJ1-4; TRBD1 agrees at 8 bases. The V and J ends lost 3 bases and 7 bases, in that order; junction bases with no gene match: 7. The CDR3 totals 15 residues. Germline V lookup: CDR1 MNHEY, CDR2 SMNVEV (reference sequence). The CDR3 reads CASSFRTGQIEKLFF. In DNA, the CDR3 is TGTGCCAGCAGTTTCCGGACAGGGCAGATTGAAAAACTGTTTTTT.

J is TRBJ2-7 and V is TRBV30; D remains unclear. CDR3 size: 13 residues. Between the trimmed V and J ends, which lost 0 bases and 0 bases, there was a span of 6 bases. Germline CDR1 reads GTSNPN; CDR2 reads SVGIG (reference sequence). The CDR3 nucleotides read TGTGCCTGGAGTGTATCCTTCTCCTACGAGCAGTACTTC. As protein: CAWSVSFSYEQYF.

The rearrangement uses TRBV5-1 and TRBJ2-7, with TRBD1 identical over 10 bases. The ends lost 0 bases at V and 6 bases at J; junction bases unmatched: 6. This CDR3 is built from 15 residues. Per the germline V gene, CDR1 is SGHRS and CDR2 is YFSETQ. In nucleotides, the CDR3 is TGCGCCAGCAGCTTGGCTGGACAGGGGGTTTCCGAGCAGTACTTC. Its protein product is CASSLAGQGVSEQYF.

This clone was detected only a few times. The rearrangement joins TRBV27 to TRBJ1-1; weak D call: TRBD1 (6 bases). CDR1 MNHEY and CDR2 SMNVEV come from the germline V gene (reference sequence). Trimming removed 9 bases at V and 0 bases at J, with 14 bases between. CDR3 length equals 14 residues. CDR3 DNA sequence: TGTGCCAGTCGGACAGACTCGATGAACACTGAAGCTTTCTTT. It encodes CASRTDSMNTEAFF.

For this clone: One end of the junction varies from germline; a read error may be responsible. This chain links TRBV6-6 with TRBJ2-7; maybe TRBD2 (6 bases). This CDR3 is built from 13 residues. Germline CDR1 reads MNHNY; CDR2 reads SVGAGI (reference sequence). In nucleotides, the CDR3 is TGTGCCGGCAGTTACTCTAGCGCCTACGAGCAGTACTTC. This gives the protein CAGSYSSAYEQYF.

The J gene is TRBJ2-5, the V gene TRBV19; weak D call: TRBD2 (7 bases). Trimming cost V 1 base and J 4 bases, with 10 bases left between them. The CDR3 has 14 amino acids. Germline V gene data show CDR1 as LNHDA and CDR2 as SQIVND (reference sequence). The CDR3 sequence: CASSIGGGVETQYF. The CDR3 nucleotides are TGTGCCAGTAGTATAGGAGGGGGGGTAGAGACCCAGTACTTC.